Given below is one T cell receptor beta chain in context. The antigen it recognizes is unknown. No clone much larger than this one lies a single base away; base qualities are absent. Genomic DNA was extracted from sorted cells for sequencing of the TCRbeta CDR3 region. The immunoSEQ Assay was used to sequence the TCRbeta CDR3 regions. What TCRdb holds here is the immuneACCESS table cut down to in-frame rearrangements. Part of the clones is not present; checked against another copy, under half of the missing clones reflect an unresolved V gene, and the others are unexplained. Present in this sample are some 82,000 clones, about 86% of which were seen just once. The ten largest clones capture less than 0.85% of the sample. Based on the germline V gene, the CDR1 and CDR2 sequences are SGHTA and FQGNSA. The CDR3 numbers 13 residues from cysteine through phenylalanine. Only CDR3 DNA remains: 39 bases, in frame from the first base. Germline trimming: 3 bases from V, 5 bases from J; junction bases outside gene matches: 3.

The sample comes from a study of OX40 agonist ivuxolimab in advanced cancers. The study in broad terms: Ivuxolimab was a fully human IgG2 agonistic monoclonal antibody targeting the costimulatory receptor OX40 (CD134). Intravenous ivuxolimab was administered to patients every 2 weeks at six dose levels: 0.01, 0.1, 0.3, 1.5, 3 and 10 mg/kg. Among the 52 dose-escalation patients, about 20 had hepatocellular carcinoma, roughly 15 melanoma, 9 renal cell carcinoma and 9 head and neck cancer. In the dose-escalation cohort, 75% to 90% of patients were male, and the mean age was approximately 60 years with a range of roughly 23 to 90. Patients were allowed to have had prior anti-PD-1, anti-PD-L1 or anti-CTLA-4 therapy, and around 41% of the dose-escalation patients had previously received checkpoint inhibitors. Partial responses occurred in three dose-escalation patients: two with cutaneous melanoma and one with hepatocellular carcinoma. The purpose of peripheral TCRbeta sequencing was to test whether ivuxolimab changed TCR sequence diversity and led to clonal T-cell expansion. The paper reports the monotherapy dose-escalation portion (N of about 52 patients) of the phase I ivuxolimab trial.

General findings and caveats noted by the study authors: Low levels of normalized T-cell clonal expansion were also seen in some patients who did not respond. In the 0.1-3.0 mg/kg groups, partial responders were among the patients with the lowest normalized peripheral clonal expansion, particularly in CD8+ T cells. After ivuxolimab, expanded clones were on average more numerous among CD8+ T cells than among CD4+ T cells. Clonal expansion of both CD4+ and CD8+ blood T cells was observed from baseline to week 6 at doses 0.1 to 3.0 mg/kg. Antigen specificity was not determined for the clonally expanded peripheral T cells.

Patients with a history of autoimmune disease or receiving systemic immunosuppression were excluded from the trial. In every dose cohort, peripheral blood was drawn for TCR sequencing at baseline, cycle 4 day 1, and cycle 7 day 1. The samples were drawn from a first-in-human, open-label, multicenter phase I dose-escalation trial of ivuxolimab. Adults with locally advanced or metastatic melanoma, renal cell, hepatocellular, or head and neck squamous cell carcinoma were enrolled in the trial. CD4+ and CD8+ T cells were sorted separately from peripheral blood before TCR sequencing. The sequences come from CD4+ or CD8+ T cells sorted from blood, collected in a trial of the OX40 agonist ivuxolimab. The rearrangement combines TRBV7-2 with TRBJ1-1; 7 central nucleotides agree with TRBD1. The TCR comes from an adult with an advanced solid tumor such as melanoma, head and neck, liver or kidney cancer. The nucleotide sequence reads as follows: TGTGCCAGCAGCTTCCAGGGGGGGACTGAAGCTTTCTTT. Its protein is CASSFQGGTEAFF.